Shown below are 22 T cell receptor beta chains from a single sample sequenced in a study of CXCR3-negative and CXCR3-positive naive CD8 T cells. In preparing the TRB cDNA libraries, 5' RACE with UMI labels was used. TCRdb reprocessed the 5' RACE reads and keeps a single row for each CDR3 protein, giving no DNA. This table holds 75,000 to 90,000 distinct CDR3 sequences. These receptors' antigens are unknown. Study-wide results and limits: Naive cells that were CXCR3-positive had more hydrophobic TRB CDR3s (compared with CXCR3-negative naive cells).

The specimen sequenced was naive CXCR3+ CD8+ T cells from blood. As for subset: CD45RO-CCR7+CD27+CD95- naive CD8+ T cells expressing CXCR3 (TNR3+). The receptor set was obtained from a human donor in good health. Some clones in this sample may be carry-over from other donors' samples.

V and J are TRBV24-1 and TRBJ2-7; lacking DNA, the TRBD2 call made by TCRdb goes unchecked. Germline CDR1 is KGHDR and CDR2 is SFDVKD. This CDR3 is 13 amino acids long. The CDR3 spells CATSDSTRVEQYF.

This CDR3 reads CASRGPFGTDTQYF. The V call is TRBV2, the J call TRBJ2-3. Per germline, CDR1 SNHLY and CDR2 FYNNEI. There are 14 residues in the CDR3.

The CDR3 here is CSVGPRGTDTYEQYF. This rearrangement joins TRBV20-1 to TRBJ2-7; TCRdb gives TRBD1 as the D gene, but with no DNA this cannot be confirmed. Looked up from germline, CDR1 is DFQATT and CDR2 is SNEGSKA (reference sequence). The CDR3 loop spans 15 amino acids.

This chain connects TRBV7-3 to TRBJ2-5; TCRdb returns TRBD1, unconfirmable since there is no DNA. This CDR3 is built from 15 residues. Looked up from germline, CDR1 is SGHTA and CDR2 is FQGTGA. The CDR3 loop is CASSLAGQSRETQYF.

The chain couples TRBV11-3 to TRBJ2-3. This CDR3 is 13 amino acids long. Germline CDR1 SGHNT, CDR2 YENEEA. CDR3 in amino acids: CASSLDTTDTQYF.

The chain joins TRBV6-1 to TRBJ2-5; no DNA is available, so the TRBD1 call from TCRdb remains unchecked. The CDR3 sequence is 13 residues long. CDR1 and CDR2 (germline): MNHNS, SASEGT. CDR3 region: CASSSTGQETQYF.

The chain carries TRBV30 and TRBJ2-7; the D call from TCRdb, TRBD1, cannot be confirmed without DNA. Germline V gene data show CDR1 as GTSNPN and CDR2 as SVGIG (reference sequence). The CDR3 length is 15 residues. CDR3 amino acids: CAWTSAGQGIYEQYF.

V gene TRBV14 combines with J gene TRBJ1-1. CDR3 length: 12 residues. Per the germline V gene, CDR1 is SGHDN and CDR2 is FVKESK. This CDR3 is CASSQSSGEAFF.

V is TRBV20-1 and J is TRBJ2-1; TCRdb's D gene call, TRBD1, goes unchecked for lack of DNA. The CDR3 runs 15 residues. Germline-derived CDR1 and CDR2 are DFQATT and SNEGSKA (reference sequence). CDR3 protein: CSASGEGATYNEQFF.

The V and J genes are TRBV15 and TRBJ1-1; TCRdb names TRBD1, which stays unverified in the absence of DNA. This CDR3 is 15 amino acids long. CDR1 and CDR2 from the germline V gene are LNHNV and YYDKDF (reference sequence). The CDR3 is CATSGGLGGNTEAFF.

The chain joins TRBV12-5 to TRBJ1-2. Per the germline V gene, CDR1 is LGHNT and CDR2 is FRNRAP. The CDR3 runs to 12 residues. The CDR3 loop is CASGLVPAGYTF.

V and J are TRBV5-1 and TRBJ1-5; TCRdb proposes TRBD1, but this gene call is untestable without DNA. This CDR3 has 15 residues. The germline V gene has CDR1 SGHRS and CDR2 YFSETQ. The CDR3 sequence is CASSLAPGSNQPQHF.

The chain couples TRBV4-1 to TRBJ2-7; lacking DNA, the TRBD2 call made by TCRdb goes unchecked. The CDR3 is 15 amino acids. Germline CDR1 and CDR2: MGHRA and YSYEKL. The CDR3: CASSQGRAVGDEQYF.

The chain has TRBV7-6 and TRBJ2-2. Germline loops: CDR1 SGHVS, CDR2 FNYEAQ. The CDR3 consists of 12 residues. The CDR3 here is CASSLRTGELFF.

The chain employs TRBV6-2 or TRBV6-3 and TRBJ1-1; lacking DNA, the TRBD1 call made by TCRdb goes unchecked. This CDR3 contains 12 residues. Germline assignment: CDR1 MNHEY and CDR2 SVGEGT. This CDR3 reads CASRHQGDEAFF.

The rearrangement joins TRBV15 to TRBJ2-1; the D call of TRBD2 rests on TCRdb alone, since no DNA is present to check it. Per the germline V gene, CDR1 is LNHNV and CDR2 is YYDKDF (reference sequence). This CDR3 is 16 amino acids long. The CDR3 sequence: CATSRDRLAGDNEQFF.

The chain carries TRBV6-5 and TRBJ1-1; checking the TCRdb D call of TRBD1 is not possible without DNA. The germline V gene encodes CDR1 MNHEY and CDR2 SVGAGI. The CDR3 extends over 17 amino acids. The CDR3 sequence: CASSSTGGAWGSTEAFF.

The chain's CDR3 is CASSLAATDTISGANVLTF. The V call is TRBV7-6, the J call TRBJ2-6; lacking DNA, the TRBD1 call made by TCRdb goes unchecked. Germline lookup yields CDR1 SGHVS and CDR2 FNYEAQ. CDR3 length: 19 amino acids.

The rearrangement uses TRBV7-3 and TRBJ1-1. This CDR3 region has 14 residues. Germline V lookup: CDR1 SGHTA, CDR2 FQGTGA. This CDR3 reads CASRLTFGNSEAFF.

The chain is built from TRBV27 and TRBJ2-3. The CDR3 covers 11 residues. The germline gives CDR1 MNHEY, CDR2 SMNVEV (reference sequence). CDR3 amino acids: CASMGTDTQYF.

CDR3 protein: CASSEQSSNTEAFF. The V gene is TRBV12-3 or TRBV12-4, the J gene TRBJ1-1. CDR3 length: 14 amino acids.

The chain recombines TRBV18 with TRBJ2-7; TCRdb's D call, TRBD1, is unchecked because there is no DNA. Germline V CDR1 and CDR2: KGHSH, LQKENI. The CDR3 is 16 amino acids. The CDR3 region is CASSLSSGTFSYEQYF.